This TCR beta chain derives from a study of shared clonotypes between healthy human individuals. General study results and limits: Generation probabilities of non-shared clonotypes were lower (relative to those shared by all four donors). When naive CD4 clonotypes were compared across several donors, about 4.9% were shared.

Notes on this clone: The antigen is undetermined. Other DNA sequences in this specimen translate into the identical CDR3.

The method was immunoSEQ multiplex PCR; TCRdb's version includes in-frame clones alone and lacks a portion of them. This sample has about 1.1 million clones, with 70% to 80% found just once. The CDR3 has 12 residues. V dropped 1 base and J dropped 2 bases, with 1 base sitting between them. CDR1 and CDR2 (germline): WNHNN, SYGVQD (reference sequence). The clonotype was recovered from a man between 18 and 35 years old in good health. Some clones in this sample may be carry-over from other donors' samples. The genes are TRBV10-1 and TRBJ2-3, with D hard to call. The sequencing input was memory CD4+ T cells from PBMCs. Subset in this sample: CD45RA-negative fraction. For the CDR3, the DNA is TGCGCCAGCAGTGAGTTCACAGATACGCAGTATTTT. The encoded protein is CASSEFTDTQYF.